The rows below give T cell receptor beta chains drawn from one sample of a study of CD8 T cells in ankylosing spondylitis. TCRdb ran MiXCR on the 5' RACE reads and lists one entry per CDR3 protein. This table holds some 120,000 distinct CDR3 sequences, roughly 13% found once. Sample: blood, either unsorted or a sorted T cell fraction (not recorded which). The receptors were gathered from a female donor with ankylosing spondylitis or in good health (not recorded which). The CDR3 runs from the conserved cysteine through the conserved F or W. Each record gives: V gene, clone size, J gene, D gene, CDR3 DNA, CDR3 protein. The D gene is left open where the match is weak. The size entry is marked missing in some rows and otherwise reads once, few, many or a size class.

>TRBV29-1|many|TRBJ2-5|TRBD2
TGCAGCGTTGTTAGCGGGGGGGTGGAGACCCAGTACTTC
CSVVSGGVETQYF
>TRBV7-8|-|TRBJ2-2|-
TGTGCCACCCGTTCTGAATTAGCAATATCCACCGGGGAGCTGTTTTTT
CATRSELAISTGELFF
>TRBV12-3/TRBV12-4|many|TRBJ1-1|-
TGTGCCAGCAGTTTGGGCAAGCTTGAAGCTTTCTTT
CASSLGKLEAFF
>TRBV7-8|-|TRBJ1-2|-
TGTGCCAGCAGCCCGAATACAGTCTATGGCTACACCTTC
CASSPNTVYGYTF
>TRBV12-3/TRBV12-4|many|TRBJ2-3|TRBD2
TGTGCCAGCAGTTCTCTTATTAGTAGCGGGAGCCCAGATACGCAGTATTTT
CASSSLISSGSPDTQYF
>TRBV5-1|few|TRBJ2-7|-
TGCGCCAGCAGCAAGACTCCGGGACAAAACTACGAGCAGTACTTC
CASSKTPGQNYEQYF
>TRBV5-1|few|TRBJ1-3|-
TGCGCCAGCAGCCAAGGACAGACAACTGGAAACACCATATATTTT
CASSQGQTTGNTIYF
>TRBV5-1|few|TRBJ2-2|-
TGCGCCAGCAGCTTGCCCCGCTTAGCGGAGGACACCGGGGAGCTGTTTTTT
CASSLPRLAEDTGELFF
>TRBV20-1|many|TRBJ2-5|-
TGCAGTGGACTATCCAAAGAGACCCAGTACTTC
CSGLSKETQYF
>TRBV7-2|few|TRBJ2-7|TRBD2
TGTGCCAGCAGCTTGGGGACTAGCGGGTTGTCCTACGAGCAGTACTTC
CASSLGTSGLSYEQYF
>TRBV30|few|TRBJ2-2|-
TGTGCCTGGAACCAGGGGCCGAACACCGGGGAGCTGTTTTTT
CAWNQGPNTGELFF
>TRBV12-3/TRBV12-4|few|TRBJ2-1|-
TGTGCCAGCAGCACCGGGGCAGGGAACAATGAGCAGTTCTTC
CASSTGAGNNEQFF
>TRBV20-1|few|TRBJ2-1|-
TGCAGTGCTAGAGGGGGGCAAAAGGGGTTCTTC
CSARGGQKGFF
>TRBV7-2|-|TRBJ1-6|TRBD1
TGTGCCAGCAGCCCAACGGGACAGTATAATTCACCCCTCCACTTT
CASSPTGQYNSPLHF
>TRBV12-3/TRBV12-4|many|TRBJ2-1|-
TGTGCCAGCAGTCCGAGGACAGCCTTTACGCAGTTCTTC
CASSPRTAFTQFF
>TRBV20-1|few|TRBJ1-5|-
TGCAGTGCTAGGGACTGGACCAAGGGAGAAGTATTTAGCAATCAGCCCCAGCATTTT
CSARDWTKGEVFSNQPQHF
>TRBV7-2|many|TRBJ2-2|TRBD1
TGTGCCAGCAGCTTAGTTTCCGGGACAGCTACCGGGGAGCTGTTTTTT
CASSLVSGTATGELFF
>TRBV2|-|TRBJ1-2|-
TGTGCCAGCAACGAGCAGGATCAGGCCGACCTCGGGCGTGGCTACACCTTC
CASNEQDQADLGRGYTF
>TRBV10-3|few|TRBJ1-5|TRBD1
TGTGCCATCAGTGGGACAGGGGATAGCAATCAGCCCCAGCATTTT
CAISGTGDSNQPQHF
>TRBV7-9|few|TRBJ1-1|TRBD1
TGTGCCAGCAGCTTCTCAGGGGGCGACGCTTTCTTT
CASSFSGGDAFF
>TRBV24-1|-|TRBJ2-5|-
TGTGCCACCAGTGAACCTTACAGGGAACAAGAGACCCAGTACTTC
CATSEPYREQETQYF
>TRBV20-1|-|TRBJ2-1|TRBD2
TGCAGTGCTGCTCACAGACTAGCGGGAATCGGCAATGAGCAGTTCTTC
CSAAHRLAGIGNEQFF
>TRBV11-1|-|TRBJ2-2|TRBD2
TGTGCCAGCAGCTTATATGGGACTAGCGATAAGGCCGGGGAGCTGTTTTTT
CASSLYGTSDKAGELFF
>TRBV12-3/TRBV12-4|few|TRBJ2-1|-
TGTGCCAGCAGTTTTGGAGAGCAGTTCTTC
CASSFGEQFF
>TRBV12-3/TRBV12-4|many|TRBJ1-2|-
TGTGCCAGCAACCTCGCAGGGGCTGGTGGCTACACCTTC
CASNLAGAGGYTF
>TRBV12-3/TRBV12-4|-|TRBJ1-5|-
TGTGCCAGCAGTGGGAGTTGGCCCCAGCATTTT
CASSGSWPQHF
>TRBV7-3|-|TRBJ1-2|-
TGTGCCAGCAGCACAGGTGAATTTGACTACACCTTC
CASSTGEFDYTF
>TRBV6-1|many|TRBJ2-5|-
TGTGCCAGCAGTGATCCGGTAGCTACTATCCAAGAGACCCAGTACTTC
CASSDPVATIQETQYF
>TRBV5-1|-|TRBJ2-7|-
TGCGCCAGCAGCTTGGAAGGGGGTACCCACGAGCAGTACTTC
CASSLEGGTHEQYF
>TRBV18|-|TRBJ2-7|TRBD1
TGTGCCAGCTCACCAAAAGAGACAGGGTTATTAGGCTACGAGCAGTACTTC
CASSPKETGLLGYEQYF
>TRBV20-1|-|TRBJ2-3|TRBD2
TGCAGTGCTAGAGATCTTACTATAACGGCTAGCGGGTGGATGGTAGATACGCAGTATTTT
CSARDLTITASGWMVDTQYF
>TRBV5-1|few|TRBJ2-3|TRBD2
TGCGCCAGTGCGATATCTAGCGGGAGGGGAGATACGCAGTATTTT
CASAISSGRGDTQYF
>TRBV28|many|TRBJ1-6|TRBD1
TGTGCCAGCAGCCCCCTAAGGACAGGGCGTAATTCACCCCTCCACTTT
CASSPLRTGRNSPLHF
>TRBV7-9|-|TRBJ1-2|-
TGTGCCAGCAGCCCCGGCATCGACCTCTATGGCTACACCTTC
CASSPGIDLYGYTF
>TRBV20-1|few|TRBJ2-5|TRBD2
TGCAGTGCTAGAGACCCTAGCGGGCCGGGGACCCAGTACTTC
CSARDPSGPGTQYF
>TRBV3-1|many|TRBJ2-2|TRBD2
TGTGCCAGCAGACGAGTCGGGACTAGCCGACCCGGGGAGCTGTTTTTT
CASRRVGTSRPGELFF
>TRBV5-1|many|TRBJ1-1|-
TGCGCCAGCAGCTTTCGCCCTATGAACACTGAAGCTTTCTTT
CASSFRPMNTEAFF
>TRBV5-1|few|TRBJ2-3|TRBD1
TGCGCCAGCAGCTGGACAGGAGCAGATACGCAGTATTTT
CASSWTGADTQYF
>TRBV12-3/TRBV12-4|many|TRBJ2-3|-
TGTGCCAGCAGCCTTACGTTTGGCACAGATACGCAGTATTTT
CASSLTFGTDTQYF
>TRBV7-2|few|TRBJ2-1|TRBD2
TGTGCCAGCAGCCTCCGACTAGCGGGTAATGAGCAGTTCTTC
CASSLRLAGNEQFF
>TRBV6-5|-|TRBJ1-2|-
TGTGCCAGCACTACTCAGGACTCGCCTTTCGGCTACACCTTC
CASTTQDSPFGYTF
>TRBV28|few|TRBJ1-1|-
TGTGCCAGCACCTTTTGGGGGACACCCGGGAACACTGAAGCTTTCTTT
CASTFWGTPGNTEAFF